What follows is one T cell receptor (beta chain) and its context. From germline, CDR1 is MNHNS and CDR2 SASEGT. The V end was cut by 3 bases, the J end by 3 bases, with 13 bases between. This CDR3 has 15 amino acids. Source study methods: Amplification of reference gene primers provided the estimated nucleated cell counts. Sequencing was performed with immunoSEQ multiplex PCR; in TCRdb, only in-frame clones are kept and a portion is missing. V and J calls and clone size are those listed in that table; D and trimming were worked out from the DNA. The sample includes roughly 130,000 clones, about 87% of them seen just once. The sample is drawn from a study of blood T cell repertoires in COVID-19. Study information: From the United States, Italy and Spain came samples of acute and convalescent COVID-19. In each case, the material was cDNA or gDNA derived from T cells, B-cell-depleted T cells, or PBMCs.

This clonotype originated in a woman in her sixties with acute or convalescent COVID-19. Material: peripheral blood. This rearrangement joins TRBV6-1 to TRBJ2-3; a weak D match, TRBD2 (5 bases). The CDR3: CASSELGVRTDTQYF. Written as DNA, the CDR3 is TGTGCCAGCAGTGAGCTGGGAGTGAGGACAGATACGCAGTATTTT.